This T cell receptor (beta chain) appears in the sequencing data of a study of technical replicates of blood from a few donors. Profiled with immunoSEQ multiplex PCR; TCRdb holds only in-frame clones, not every one. The sample shows tens of thousands of clones, about 94% of them seen only once. This clone was detected once. With 1 base removed from V and 7 bases from J, the gap between germline ends came to 23 bases. Germline values: CDR1 SGHVS, CDR2 FNYEAQ. This CDR3 region has 17 residues. The source material was T cells isolated from PBMCs. This chain uses TRBV7-6 with TRBJ2-7; possibly TRBD2 for D (7 bases). The TCR comes from a human donor in good health. The CDR3 bases are TGTGCCAGCAGCTTAGAGGGACGGGGAGGGGGTCTGGAAGAGCAGTACTTC. It specifies CASSLEGRGGGLEEQYF.